This T cell receptor beta chain was profiled in a study of blood T cell repertoires in COVID-19. Study overall: Sites across the United States, Italy and Spain contributed samples from acute and convalescent COVID-19. T cells, B-cell-depleted T cells, or PBMCs supplied cDNA or gDNA.

Germline V gene data show CDR1 as MGHDK and CDR2 as SYGVNS. The CDR3 consists of 16 residues. V dropped 0 bases and J dropped 2 bases, with 8 bases sitting between them. In the source study's methods: Nucleated cell number was recorded as an estimate derived from reference gene primer amplification. Sequencing used immunoSEQ multiplex PCR; TCRdb keeps in-frame clones, though not all of them. The D gene and trimming were derived from the DNA, and the V and J assignments and clone size from that table. The sample records around 30,000 clones, more than 60% being singletons. A single count supports this clone.

The chain carries TRBV25-1 and TRBJ2-6; D unresolved. The specimen sequenced was peripheral blood. This sequence was found in a man older than 75 with active or convalescent COVID-19. Here the CDR3 reads CASSEYIGAGANVLTF. CDR3 DNA sequence: TGTGCCAGCAGTGAATATATCGGTGCTGGGGCCAACGTCCTGACTTTC.